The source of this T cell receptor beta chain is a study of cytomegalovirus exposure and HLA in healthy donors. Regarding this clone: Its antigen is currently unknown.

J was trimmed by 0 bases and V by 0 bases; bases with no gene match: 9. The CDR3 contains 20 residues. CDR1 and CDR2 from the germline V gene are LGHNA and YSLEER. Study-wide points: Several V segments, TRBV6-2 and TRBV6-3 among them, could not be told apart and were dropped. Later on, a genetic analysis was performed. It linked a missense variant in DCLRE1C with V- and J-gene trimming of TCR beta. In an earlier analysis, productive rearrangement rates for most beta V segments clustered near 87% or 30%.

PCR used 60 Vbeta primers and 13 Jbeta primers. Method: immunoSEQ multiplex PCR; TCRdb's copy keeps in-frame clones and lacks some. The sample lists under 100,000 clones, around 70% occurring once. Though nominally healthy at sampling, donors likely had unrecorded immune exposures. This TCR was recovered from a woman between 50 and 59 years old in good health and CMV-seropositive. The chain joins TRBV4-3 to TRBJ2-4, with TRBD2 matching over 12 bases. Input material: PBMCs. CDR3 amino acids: CASSQDQGTSGSLAKNIQYF. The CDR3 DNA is TGCGCCAGCAGCCAAGACCAAGGGACTAGCGGGTCCCTAGCCAAAAACATTCAGTACTTC.